This passage covers 6 T cell receptor beta chains from one sample sequenced in a study of OX40 agonist ivuxolimab in advanced cancers. Using immunoSEQ multiplex PCR, the repertoire was profiled, and TCRdb retains in-frame clones only, with some absent. The profile covers nearly 95,000 clones, with around 94% appearing a single time and 2.6% taken by the ten largest. The sequences come from CD4+ or CD8+ T cells sorted from blood, collected in a trial of the OX40 agonist ivuxolimab. The origin of the receptors is an adult with an advanced solid tumor such as melanoma, head and neck, liver or kidney cancer.

This sequence joins TRBV5-1 and TRBJ1-1; 7 bases map to TRBD1. CDR1 is SGHRS and CDR2 is YFSETQ in the germline V gene. J lost 5 bases, V lost 7 bases, and 11 bases had no gene match. The CDR3 length is 14 residues. CDR3: CASASTGVGTEAFF. Written as DNA, the CDR3 is TGCGCCAGCGCCTCTACAGGGGTGGGTACTGAAGCTTTCTTT.

The chain couples TRBV5-1 to TRBJ1-4; D gene ambiguous. Germline loops: CDR1 SGHRS, CDR2 YFSETQ. This CDR3 has 16 amino acids. Trimming took off 0 bases at V and 5 bases at J, with 14 bases between the two ends. CDR3 in amino acids: CASSLVAPQGNEKLFF. CDR3 in DNA: TGCGCCAGCAGCTTGGTGGCACCGCAAGGGAATGAAAAACTGTTTTTT.

The gene calls are TRBV29-1 and TRBJ1-2; D may be TRBD1 (6 bases). Germline-derived CDR1 and CDR2 are SQVTM and ANQGSEA. The CDR3 spans 12 residues. V was clipped by 7 bases and J by 5 bases, with 14 bases between them. CDR3 DNA sequence: TGCAGCGCCGCGGACAGCCTATATGGCTACACCTTC. Amino acid sequence: CSAADSLYGYTF.

The CDR3 DNA reads TGTGCCTGGAGTGTATTCCCACGAGAGAACACCGGGGAGCTGTTTTTT. As protein: CAWSVFPRENTGELFF. This chain links TRBV30 with TRBJ2-2; D is ambiguous. Germline lookup yields CDR1 GTSNPN and CDR2 SVGIG (reference sequence). The CDR3 runs to 16 residues. Trimming left V 0 bases short and J 1 base short, with 12 bases between.

The DNA of the CDR3 is TGTGCCAGCAGCCCATACATAGGACAAGAGACCCAGTACTTC. Its protein product is CASSPYIGQETQYF. The gene calls are TRBV5-8 and TRBJ2-5; D gene unclear. Between the trimmed V and J ends, which lost 4 bases and 2 bases, there was a span of 12 bases. CDR1 is SGHTS and CDR2 is YDEGEE in the germline V gene. The CDR3 contains 14 residues.

Concerning this clone itself: A read error may produce the germline difference seen at one junction end. The V and J genes are TRBV7-7 and TRBJ2-7, with D maybe TRBD2 (6 bases). CDR3 size: 14 residues. Germline-derived CDR1 and CDR2 are SSHAT and FNYEAQ (reference sequence). The CDR3 nucleotides are TGTGCTAGCAGCTTGACGGAGGGTGCCTACGAGCAGTACTTC. Translating it yields CASSLTEGAYEQYF.